These 3 T cell receptor beta chains originate from one sample sequenced in a study of T cell repertoires in cytomegalovirus infection. These TCRs are of unknown antigen specificity. TCRdb re-derived calls from the reads in MiXCR, one entry per CDR3 protein. The repertoire holds roughly 860,000 distinct CDR3 sequences, with around a third as singletons. The specimen comprised cultured CD8+ T cells from PBMCs, sampled from culture after CMV antigen stimulation. The source of these receptors is a human donor in good health (CMV status not recorded). Some clones in this sample may be carry-over from other donors' samples.

This clonotype was counted at least ten times. The chain has TRBV5-5 and TRBJ1-5; maybe TRBD1 (5 bases). V was pared by 5 bases and J by 0 bases, with 12 bases between. The CDR3 consists of 15 residues. CDR1 is SGHKS, CDR2 YYEKEE, per germline (reference sequence). The CDR3 protein is CASSLSGNSNQPQHF. DNA for the CDR3: TGTGCCAGCAGTTTATCAGGGAATAGCAATCAGCCCCAGCATTTT.

This chain joins TRBV5-1 and TRBJ2-7; the match to TRBD2 covers 8 bases. This CDR3 comprises 14 residues. The V and J ends lost 2 bases and 0 bases, in that order; junction bases with no gene match: 1. Per the germline V gene, CDR1 is SGHRS and CDR2 is YFSETQ. The CDR3: CASSLAGDSYEQYV. The CDR3 region has the DNA TGCGCCAGCAGCTTAGCGGGGGACTCCTACGAGCAGTACGTC.

This chain connects TRBV10-3 to TRBJ1-5, with 9 bases fitting TRBD1. This CDR3 has 15 residues. J lost 3 bases, V lost 3 bases, and 3 bases had no gene match. Germline lookup yields CDR1 ENHRY and CDR2 SYGVKD. CDR3 amino acids: CAISEGTGLNQPQHF. Here the CDR3 DNA reads TGTGCCATCAGTGAAGGGACAGGGCTCAATCAGCCCCAGCATTTT.